The source of this T cell receptor beta chain is a study of early T cells in non-severe SARS-CoV-2 infection. Study-level information: Sequencing of unsorted whole blood was done on bulk RNA, leaving chains unpaired.

Individual cDNA molecules were tagged with unique molecular identifiers. Each CDR3 protein is one row after TCRdb ran MiXCR on the 5' RACE reads. The sample records tens of thousands of distinct CDR3 sequences, 14% to 15% being singletons. This clonotype was detected a few times. The antigen remains undetermined. Germline V gives CDR1 MDHEN, CDR2 SYDVKM. Trimming took off 5 bases at V and 2 bases at J, with 13 bases between the two ends. The CDR3 length is 14 residues. General study results and limits: Matching against VDJdb likely underestimated virus-specific expansions, favoring anti-spike CD8.

The chain employs TRBV28 and TRBJ2-7; D might be TRBD2 (5 bases). Source material: whole blood. The receptor's source is an adult who was a healthcare worker with PCR-confirmed SARS-CoV-2 infection or an uninfected control (not recorded which). The CDR3 nucleotides read TGTGCCAGCAGTCTCTGGACGGGAACCTACGAGCAGTACTTC. Protein product: CASSLWTGTYEQYF.